These T cell receptor beta chains were read from a single sample in a study of T cell changes during pregnancy in multiple sclerosis. Data came from immunoSEQ multiplex PCR; TCRdb stores just in-frame clones and leaves some out. The sample holds 15,000 to 20,000 clones, more than 75% seen once. The material was CD8+ T cells from peripheral blood mononuclear cells, obtained in the third trimester of pregnancy. Receptor source: a female donor in good health, enrolled as a control in a pregnancy study. Both conserved end residues are part of each CDR3. A D gene is named only where the DNA matches it firmly. Part of the rows lack a size; the others show once, few, many or a class for expanded clones.

V gene: TRBV5-1
clone size: NA
J gene: TRBJ1-2
CDR3 length: 17
D gene: NA
CDR3 protein: CASSLTGGELGSSVEGF
CDR3 DNA: TGCGCCAGCAGCTTGACCGGGGGAGAATTAGGATCTAGTGTGGAAGGCTTC

V gene: TRBV10-2
clone size: NA
J gene: TRBJ2-7
CDR3 length: 17
D gene: TRBD2
CDR3 protein: CASSGGSDSGGIYEQYF
CDR3 DNA: TGCGCCAGCAGTGGTGGTTCGGATAGCGGGGGGATCTACGAGCAGTACTTC

V gene: TRBV18
clone size: NA
J gene: TRBJ2-7
CDR3 length: 14
D gene: NA
CDR3 protein: CASSPPGQGDEQYF
CDR3 DNA: TGTGCCAGCTCACCACCGGGGCAGGGCGACGAGCAGTACTTC

V gene: TRBV7-9
clone size: NA
J gene: TRBJ2-1
CDR3 length: 19
D gene: NA
CDR3 protein: CASSSLIGGDSYSYNEQFF
CDR3 DNA: TGTGCCAGCAGCTCCCTCATAGGGGGGGACTCCTACTCCTACAATGAGCAGTTCTTC

V gene: TRBV11-2
clone size: NA
J gene: TRBJ2-6
CDR3 length: 17
D gene: NA
CDR3 protein: CASGQWTVQDGANVLTF
CDR3 DNA: TGTGCCAGCGGCCAATGGACAGTCCAAGATGGGGCCAACGTCCTGACTTTC

V gene: TRBV4-3
clone size: NA
J gene: TRBJ1-4
CDR3 length: 16
D gene: NA
CDR3 protein: CASSRLTATTNEKLFF
CDR3 DNA: TGCGCCAGCAGCCGATTGACAGCCACAACTAATGAAAAACTGTTTTTT

V gene: TRBV19
clone size: NA
J gene: TRBJ2-7
CDR3 length: 13
D gene: TRBD2
CDR3 protein: CASSIASSGEQYF
CDR3 DNA: TGTGCCAGTAGTATAGCGTCTAGCGGAGAGCAGTACTTC

V gene: TRBV7-9
clone size: NA
J gene: TRBJ2-3
CDR3 length: 15
D gene: NA
CDR3 protein: CASSLPLGSTDTQYF
CDR3 DNA: TGTGCCAGCAGCTTACCCCTCGGTAGCACAGATACGCAGTATTTT

V gene: TRBV5-6
clone size: NA
J gene: TRBJ2-4
CDR3 length: 16
D gene: NA
CDR3 protein: CASSLEGVGAKNIQYF
CDR3 DNA: TGTGCCAGCAGCTTGGAAGGCGTCGGGGCCAAAAACATTCAGTACTTC

V gene: TRBV28
clone size: NA
J gene: TRBJ2-7
CDR3 length: 16
D gene: NA
CDR3 protein: CASSSPFGGRPYEQYF
CDR3 DNA: TGTGCCAGCAGTTCCCCCTTTGGGGGGAGGCCCTACGAGCAGTACTTC

V gene: TRBV5-6
clone size: NA
J gene: TRBJ2-5
CDR3 length: 16
D gene: TRBD2
CDR3 protein: CASSLTLAGRQETQYF
CDR3 DNA: TGTGCCAGCAGCTTGACGCTAGCGGGGCGGCAAGAGACCCAGTACTTC

V gene: TRBV6-5
clone size: NA
J gene: TRBJ1-1
CDR3 length: 15
D gene: NA
CDR3 protein: CASTLKEGSNTEAFF
CDR3 DNA: TGTGCCAGCACCTTAAAGGAGGGATCGAACACTGAAGCTTTCTTT

V gene: TRBV29-1
clone size: NA
J gene: TRBJ2-7
CDR3 length: 13
D gene: NA
CDR3 protein: CSVVAGDSYEQYF
CDR3 DNA: TGCAGCGTTGTAGCCGGGGACTCCTACGAGCAGTACTTC

V gene: TRBV7-6
clone size: NA
J gene: TRBJ1-6
CDR3 length: 14
D gene: NA
CDR3 protein: CASSKSTGNSPLHF
CDR3 DNA: TGTGCCAGCAGCAAATCGACGGGTAATTCACCCCTCCACTTT

V gene: TRBV4-1
clone size: NA
J gene: TRBJ1-1
CDR3 length: 12
D gene: NA
CDR3 protein: CASSERGARAFF
CDR3 DNA: TGCGCCAGCAGCGAGCGCGGGGCTCGGGCTTTCTTT

V gene: TRBV7-8
clone size: NA
J gene: TRBJ2-1
CDR3 length: 12
D gene: TRBD1
CDR3 protein: CASRGTVNEQFF
CDR3 DNA: TGTGCCAGCAGGGGGACAGTCAATGAGCAGTTCTTC

V gene: TRBV15
clone size: NA
J gene: TRBJ2-7
CDR3 length: 16
D gene: TRBD1
CDR3 protein: CATSGLWTGLSYEQYF
CDR3 DNA: TGTGCCACCAGCGGGCTTTGGACAGGGCTCTCCTACGAGCAGTACTTC

V gene: TRBV27
clone size: many
J gene: TRBJ1-1
CDR3 length: 14
D gene: NA
CDR3 protein: CASRTGGQNTEAFF
CDR3 DNA: TGTGCCAGCAGAACCGGTGGACAGAACACTGAAGCTTTCTTT

V gene: TRBV6-6
clone size: NA
J gene: TRBJ1-1
CDR3 length: 12
D gene: TRBD1
CDR3 protein: CASSTGVTEAFF
CDR3 DNA: TGTGCCAGCAGTACAGGGGTCACTGAAGCTTTCTTT

V gene: TRBV6-4
clone size: NA
J gene: TRBJ2-3
CDR3 length: 15
D gene: TRBD2
CDR3 protein: CASSDIAGSTDTQYF
CDR3 DNA: TGTGCCAGCAGTGACATAGCGGGGTCCACAGATACGCAGTATTTT

V gene: TRBV6-5
clone size: NA
J gene: TRBJ1-5
CDR3 length: 15
D gene: NA
CDR3 protein: CASSYSTRGSQPQHF
CDR3 DNA: TGTGCCAGCAGTTACTCGACCCGGGGGAGTCAGCCCCAGCATTTT

V gene: TRBV2
clone size: NA
J gene: TRBJ2-1
CDR3 length: 17
D gene: TRBD2
CDR3 protein: CASSDSLAGVSYNEQFF
CDR3 DNA: TGTGCCAGCAGTGACTCTCTAGCGGGAGTTTCCTACAATGAGCAGTTCTTC

V gene: TRBV6-1
clone size: once
J gene: TRBJ1-1
CDR3 length: 14
D gene: NA
CDR3 protein: CASHWGGRNTEAFF
CDR3 DNA: TGTGCCAGCCACTGGGGAGGGAGGAACACTGAAGCTTTCTTT

V gene: TRBV7-9
clone size: NA
J gene: TRBJ1-4
CDR3 length: 15
D gene: TRBD1
CDR3 protein: CASSPPGGGKEKLFF
CDR3 DNA: TGTGCCAGCAGCCCACCAGGGGGCGGGAAGGAAAAACTGTTTTTT

V gene: TRBV27
clone size: NA
J gene: TRBJ1-1
CDR3 length: 18
D gene: NA
CDR3 protein: CASSLYGGAGSLNTEAFF
CDR3 DNA: TGTGCCAGCAGTTTATATGGGGGCGCCGGTAGTCTGAACACTGAAGCTTTCTTT

V gene: TRBV27
clone size: NA
J gene: TRBJ2-5
CDR3 length: 15
D gene: TRBD2
CDR3 protein: CASTTLAGLQETQYF
CDR3 DNA: TGTGCCAGCACTACGCTAGCGGGGCTCCAAGAGACCCAGTACTTC

V gene: TRBV7-9
clone size: once
J gene: TRBJ2-1
CDR3 length: 14
D gene: NA
CDR3 protein: CASSRGGARNEQFF
CDR3 DNA: TGTGCCAGCAGTAGGGGGGGGGCTCGAAATGAGCAGTTCTTC

V gene: TRBV7-9
clone size: NA
J gene: TRBJ2-1
CDR3 length: 16
D gene: TRBD2
CDR3 protein: CASSPGPAGGLGEQFF
CDR3 DNA: TGTGCCAGCAGCCCGGGGCCCGCGGGAGGTTTGGGTGAGCAGTTCTTC

V gene: TRBV5-6
clone size: NA
J gene: TRBJ1-2
CDR3 length: 15
D gene: NA
CDR3 protein: CASSWSQTGVYGYTF
CDR3 DNA: TGTGCCAGCAGCTGGTCTCAAACAGGTGTCTATGGCTACACCTTC

V gene: TRBV11-2
clone size: NA
J gene: TRBJ1-6
CDR3 length: 13
D gene: NA
CDR3 protein: CASSPTPRSPLHF
CDR3 DNA: TGTGCCAGCAGCCCCACACCCCGTTCACCCCTCCACTTT

V gene: TRBV4-1
clone size: NA
J gene: TRBJ2-1
CDR3 length: 17
D gene: NA
CDR3 protein: CASSQVGRGLEDNEQFF
CDR3 DNA: TGCGCCAGCAGCCAAGTCGGGAGGGGGCTGGAGGACAATGAGCAGTTCTTC

V gene: TRBV7-2
clone size: NA
J gene: TRBJ2-7
CDR3 length: 13
D gene: TRBD2
CDR3 protein: CASSPGLVHEQYF
CDR3 DNA: TGTGCCAGCAGCCCAGGACTAGTCCACGAGCAGTACTTC

V gene: TRBV7-3
clone size: NA
J gene: TRBJ2-7
CDR3 length: 14
D gene: TRBD2
CDR3 protein: CASSLTGGRDEQYF
CDR3 DNA: TGTGCCAGCAGCTTAACGGGAGGGCGGGACGAGCAGTACTTC

V gene: TRBV18
clone size: once
J gene: TRBJ2-1
CDR3 length: 11
D gene: NA
CDR3 protein: CASSPSGEQFF
CDR3 DNA: TGTGCCAGCTCACCCAGCGGGGAGCAGTTCTTC

V gene: TRBV10-1
clone size: NA
J gene: TRBJ1-1
CDR3 length: 13
D gene: NA
CDR3 protein: CATAGGLNTEAFF
CDR3 DNA: TGCGCCACCGCCGGGGGGCTGAACACTGAAGCTTTCTTT